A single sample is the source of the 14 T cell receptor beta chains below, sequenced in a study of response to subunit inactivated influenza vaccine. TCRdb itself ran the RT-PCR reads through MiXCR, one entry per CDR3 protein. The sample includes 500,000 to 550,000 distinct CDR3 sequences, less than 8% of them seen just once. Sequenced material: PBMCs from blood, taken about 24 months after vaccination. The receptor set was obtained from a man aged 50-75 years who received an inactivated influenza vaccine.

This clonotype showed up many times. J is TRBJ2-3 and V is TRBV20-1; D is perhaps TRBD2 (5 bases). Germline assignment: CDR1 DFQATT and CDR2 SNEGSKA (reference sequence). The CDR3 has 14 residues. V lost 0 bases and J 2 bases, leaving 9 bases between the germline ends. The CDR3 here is CSARDGLFTDTQYF. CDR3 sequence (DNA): TGCAGTGCTAGAGATGGACTTTTCACAGATACGCAGTATTTT.

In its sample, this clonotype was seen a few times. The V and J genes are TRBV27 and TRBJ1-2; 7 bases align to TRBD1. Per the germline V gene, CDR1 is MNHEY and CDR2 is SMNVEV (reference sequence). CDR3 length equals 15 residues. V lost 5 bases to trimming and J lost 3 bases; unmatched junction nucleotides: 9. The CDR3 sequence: CASSGTARGDYGYTF. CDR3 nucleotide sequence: TGTGCCAGCAGTGGGACAGCTAGAGGAGACTATGGCTACACCTTC.

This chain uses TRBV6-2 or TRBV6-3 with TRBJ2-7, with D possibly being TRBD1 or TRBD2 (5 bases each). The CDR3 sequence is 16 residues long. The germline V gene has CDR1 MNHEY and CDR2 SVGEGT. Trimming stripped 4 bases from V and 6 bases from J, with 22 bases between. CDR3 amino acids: CASSLGVADTEGEQYF. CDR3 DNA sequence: TGTGCCAGCAGTTTGGGGGTCGCTGACACCGAAGGCGAGCAGTACTTC.

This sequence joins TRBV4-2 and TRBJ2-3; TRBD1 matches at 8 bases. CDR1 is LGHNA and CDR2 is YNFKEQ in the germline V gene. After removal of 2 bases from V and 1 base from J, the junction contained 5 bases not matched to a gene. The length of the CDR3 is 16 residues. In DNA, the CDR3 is TGTGCCAGCAGCCAACGCGCGGGACAGGGCACAGATACGCAGTATTTT. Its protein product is CASSQRAGQGTDTQYF.

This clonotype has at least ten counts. CDR3 nucleotides: TGCGCCAGCAGCACCCTAGGACAGGGGGATGAAGCTTTCTTT. Protein product: CASSTLGQGDEAFF. This chain links TRBV5-1 with TRBJ1-1; 10 bases fit TRBD1. V gave up 4 bases and J gave up 7 bases; unmatched junction bases: 7. There are 14 residues in the CDR3. Per germline, CDR1 SGHRS and CDR2 YFSETQ.

CDR3 region: CASTPAGGTGGYNEQFF. As DNA, the CDR3 is TGTGCCAGCACTCCCGCCGGCGGGACAGGGGGATACAATGAGCAGTTCTTC. This chain uses TRBV12-3 or TRBV12-4 with TRBJ2-1; 11 positions agree with TRBD1. This CDR3 spans 17 amino acids. V gave up 7 bases and J gave up 4 bases; unmatched junction bases: 12.

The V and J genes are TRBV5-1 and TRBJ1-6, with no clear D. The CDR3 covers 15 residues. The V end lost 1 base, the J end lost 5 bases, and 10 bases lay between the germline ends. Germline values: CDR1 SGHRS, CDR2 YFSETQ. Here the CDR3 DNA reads TGCGCCAGCAGCTTGCCACTAGGAGATAATTCACCCCTCCACTTT. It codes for CASSLPLGDNSPLHF.

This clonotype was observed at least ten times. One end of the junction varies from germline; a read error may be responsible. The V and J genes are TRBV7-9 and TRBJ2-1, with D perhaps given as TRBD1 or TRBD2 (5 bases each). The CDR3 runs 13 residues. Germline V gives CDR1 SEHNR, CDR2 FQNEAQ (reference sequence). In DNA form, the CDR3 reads TGTGCTAGCAGCTTAGTTGGGGGCAATGAGCAGTTCTTC. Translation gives CASSLVGGNEQFF.

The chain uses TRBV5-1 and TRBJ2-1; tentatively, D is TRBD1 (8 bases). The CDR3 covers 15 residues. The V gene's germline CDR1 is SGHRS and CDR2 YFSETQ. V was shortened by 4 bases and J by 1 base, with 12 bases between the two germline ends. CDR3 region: CASSEQGGSYNEQFF. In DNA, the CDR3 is TGCGCCAGCAGCGAACAGGGGGGGTCCTACAATGAGCAGTTCTTC.

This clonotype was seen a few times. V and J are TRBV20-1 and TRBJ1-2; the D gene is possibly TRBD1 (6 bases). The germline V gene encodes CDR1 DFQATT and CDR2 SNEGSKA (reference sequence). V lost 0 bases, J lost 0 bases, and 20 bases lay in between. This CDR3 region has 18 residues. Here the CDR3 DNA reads TGCAGTGCTAGAGATCGCTCAGGGTGGGGGCCTCCTAACTATGGCTACACCTTC. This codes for CSARDRSGWGPPNYGYTF.

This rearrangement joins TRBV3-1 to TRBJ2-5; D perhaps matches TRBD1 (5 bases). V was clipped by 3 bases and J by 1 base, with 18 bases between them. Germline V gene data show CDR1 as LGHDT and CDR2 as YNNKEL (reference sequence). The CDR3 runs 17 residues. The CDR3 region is CASSQPRPDSRQETQYF. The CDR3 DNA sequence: TGTGCCAGCAGCCAGCCAAGACCCGACAGCCGCCAAGAGACCCAGTACTTC.

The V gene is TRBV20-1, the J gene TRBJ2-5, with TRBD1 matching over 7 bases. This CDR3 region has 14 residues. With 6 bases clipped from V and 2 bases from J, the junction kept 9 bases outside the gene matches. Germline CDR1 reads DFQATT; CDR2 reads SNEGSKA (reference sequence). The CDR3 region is CSAPGWDSQETQYF. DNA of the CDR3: TGCAGTGCCCCTGGGTGGGACAGTCAAGAGACCCAGTACTTC.

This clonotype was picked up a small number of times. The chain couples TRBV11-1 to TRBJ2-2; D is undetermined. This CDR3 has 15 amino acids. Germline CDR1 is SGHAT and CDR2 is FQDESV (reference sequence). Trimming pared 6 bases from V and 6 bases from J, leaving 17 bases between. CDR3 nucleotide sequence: TGTGCCAGCAGACCGCTGGGCTCTCGTGCCGGGGAGCTGTTTTTT. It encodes CASRPLGSRAGELFF.

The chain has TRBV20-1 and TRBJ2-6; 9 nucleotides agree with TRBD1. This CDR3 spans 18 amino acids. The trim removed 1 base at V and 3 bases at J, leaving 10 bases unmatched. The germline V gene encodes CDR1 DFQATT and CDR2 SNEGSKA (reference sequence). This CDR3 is CSARVAAGQGVGANVLTF. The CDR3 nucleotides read TGCAGTGCTAGAGTGGCCGCGGGACAGGGTGTTGGGGCCAACGTCCTGACTTTC.